One and the same sample provided the 21 T cell receptor beta chains below, sequenced in a study of PD-1 blockade in classical Hodgkin lymphoma. Time point described: cycle 4 day 1 (C4D1), after 5 to 7 weeks of nivolumab. All the patients suffered relapse after autologous stem cell transplantation, and brentuximab vedotin exposure differed. Method: immunoSEQ multiplex PCR; TCRdb's copy keeps in-frame clones and lacks some. Of more than 20,000 clones in the sample, about 70% were seen once. Sequenced here: peripheral blood mononuclear cells (PBMCs), sampled before the fourth cycle of nivolumab. The source is a human donor with classical Hodgkin lymphoma.

The chain carries TRBV7-6 and TRBJ2-3; D assignment may be TRBD1 or TRBD2 (5 bases each). The CDR3 totals 15 residues. V shed 7 bases and J shed 4 bases, with 18 bases lying between them. Germline V lookup: CDR1 SGHVS, CDR2 FNYEAQ. The CDR3 DNA follows: TGTGCCAGCACACCAAGTGGGGCTAGCCCAGATACGCAGTATTTT. Translated, it gives CASTPSGASPDTQYF. Looking up the rest from reference TRBV7-6 and TRBJ2-3 gives the full variable domain: GAGVSQSPRYKVTKRGQDVALRCDPISGHVSLYWYRQALGQGPEFLTYFNYEAQQDKSGLPNDRFSAERPEGSISTLTIQRTEQRDSAMYRCASTPSGASPDTQYFGPGTRLTVL.

The table lists this clone with a count of one. This sequence joins TRBV10-3 and TRBJ2-1; D remains unclear. CDR3 length equals 11 residues. V lost 3 bases, J lost 6 bases, and 3 bases lay in between. Per the germline V gene, CDR1 is ENHRY and CDR2 is SYGVKD. In DNA, the CDR3 is TGTGCCATCAGTGACAGCAATGAGCAGTTCTTC. Protein sequence: CAISDSNEQFF.

V and J are TRBV6-1 and TRBJ1-5, with no clear D. Trimming removed 5 bases at V and 2 bases at J, with 10 bases between. The CDR3 is 14 residues long. Germline lookup yields CDR1 MNHNS and CDR2 SASEGT. The CDR3 nucleotides read TGTGCCAGCAGTCTGCAGGTTGGCAATCAGCCCCAGCATTTT. It translates to CASSLQVGNQPQHF.

The V call is TRBV2, the J call TRBJ1-2; 10 nucleotides line up with TRBD1. The V gene's germline CDR1 is SNHLY and CDR2 FYNNEI. V gave up 7 bases and J gave up 8 bases; unmatched junction bases: 7. This CDR3 has 13 residues. CDR3: CASIPGTGAGYTF. The CDR3 nucleotides read TGTGCCAGCATCCCGGGGACAGGGGCCGGCTACACCTTC.

The V and J genes are TRBV5-4 and TRBJ2-2; D possibly corresponds to TRBD2 (5 bases). Germline-derived CDR1 and CDR2 are SGHNT and YYREEE (reference sequence). This CDR3 has 14 residues. The V end lost 3 bases, the J end lost 5 bases, and 11 bases lay between the germline ends. The CDR3 DNA sequence: TGTGCCAGCAGCTCAGGTAGCGCGACCGGGGAGCTGTTTTTT. Its protein product is CASSSGSATGELFF.

This chain links TRBV7-2 with TRBJ2-1; no clear D gene. The V gene lost 4 bases and the J gene lost 10 bases, with 14 bases spanning the gap. Germline assignment: CDR1 SGHTA and CDR2 FQGNSA. CDR3 size: 13 residues. The CDR3 spells CASSSDSPGEQFF. CDR3 nucleotides: TGTGCCAGCAGCTCCGACTCCCCCGGGGAGCAGTTCTTC.

The genes are TRBV30 and TRBJ1-1; 11 bases fit TRBD1. Trimming took 2 bases from V and 6 from J; bases not matched to a gene: 5. This CDR3 has 14 residues. The germline V gene encodes CDR1 GTSNPN and CDR2 SVGIG (reference sequence). DNA for the CDR3: TGTGCCTGGAGTCTAGGACAGGGGGCCGCTGAAGCTTTCTTT. Its translation is CAWSLGQGAAEAFF. Combining the CDR3 with reference TRBV30 and TRBJ1-1 gives the whole variable domain SQTIHQWPATLVQPVGSPLSLECTVEGTSNPNLYWYRQAAGRGLQLLFYSVGIGQISSEVPQNLSASRPQDRQFILSSKKLLLSDSGFYLCAWSLGQGAAEAFFGQGTRLTVV.

This clone showed up just a few times. This chain uses TRBV15 with TRBJ1-1, with D hard to call. The CDR3 runs 14 residues. Germline CDR1 reads LNHNV; CDR2 reads YYDKDF (reference sequence). V gave up 5 bases and J gave up 4 bases, with 14 bases separating them. The CDR3 here is CATSAMRGFTEAFF. CDR3 in DNA: TGTGCCACCAGCGCTATGCGGGGATTCACTGAAGCTTTCTTT.

J is TRBJ1-6 and V is TRBV30; D uncertain. Trimming removed 5 bases from V and 4 bases from J, with 9 bases in between. This CDR3 spans 13 amino acids. Per the germline V gene, CDR1 is GTSNPN and CDR2 is SVGIG (reference sequence). The CDR3 reads CAWSLLYNSPLHF. Here the CDR3 DNA reads TGTGCCTGGTCTCTTCTTTATAATTCACCCCTCCACTTT.

V is TRBV6-1 and J is TRBJ1-5; 7 bases fit TRBD1. Germline values: CDR1 MNHNS, CDR2 SASEGT. J gave up 4 bases and V 9 bases, and 12 bases lay outside the gene matches. This CDR3 region has 15 residues. In nucleotides, the CDR3 is TGTGCCAGTAGAGTGGAGGGGGCAGGTAATCAGCCCCAGCATTTT. It is translated as CASRVEGAGNQPQHF.

The chain couples TRBV4-1 to TRBJ2-5, with D tentatively TRBD2 (6 bases). The V and J ends lost 4 bases and 9 bases respectively, with 18 bases between them. The CDR3 runs 14 residues. CDR1 is MGHRA, CDR2 YSYEKL, per germline. CDR3: CASSPQGRDIAQYF. The CDR3 DNA sequence: TGCGCCAGCAGCCCACAAGGGCGGGATATCGCCCAGTACTTC.

The chain carries TRBV2 and TRBJ2-1, with D perhaps matching TRBD1 (6 bases). V was cut by 5 bases and J by 2 bases, with 16 bases left in between. Per the germline V gene, CDR1 is SNHLY and CDR2 is FYNNEI. The CDR3 runs to 16 residues. The CDR3 DNA sequence: TGTGCCAGCAGTCGAGAGACAGGTTATACCTACAATGAGCAGTTCTTC. It yields the protein CASSRETGYTYNEQFF.

This chain joins TRBV15 and TRBJ1-5; D not resolved. The CDR3 runs 16 residues. V shed 3 bases and J shed 0 bases, with 12 bases lying between them. The germline gives CDR1 LNHNV, CDR2 YYDKDF (reference sequence). The CDR3 coding sequence is TGTGCCACCAGCAGTGACCGACTCTATAGCAATCAGCCCCAGCATTTT. This gives the protein CATSSDRLYSNQPQHF.

The genes are TRBV7-2 and TRBJ1-1, with D hard to call. Trimming pared 4 bases from V and 2 bases from J, leaving 8 bases between. Germline loops: CDR1 SGHTA, CDR2 FQGNSA. The CDR3 contains 13 residues. In DNA, the CDR3 is TGTGCCAGCAGCTCAGACCGAAACACTGAAGCTTTCTTT. Amino acids: CASSSDRNTEAFF.

The chain uses TRBV7-8 and TRBJ1-1; D is undetermined. The CDR3 length is 13 residues. V dropped 2 bases and J dropped 1 base, with 5 bases sitting between them. Per the germline V gene, CDR1 is SGHVS and CDR2 is FQNEAQ. CDR3 DNA: TGTGCCAGCAGCTTAACAAGGAACACTGAAGCTTTCTTT. It codes for CASSLTRNTEAFF. Looking up the rest from reference TRBV7-8 and TRBJ1-1 gives the full variable domain: GAGVSQSPRYKVAKRGQDVALRCDPISGHVSLFWYQQALGQGPEFLTYFQNEAQLDKSGLPSDRFFAERPEGSVSTLKIQRTQQEDSAVYLCASSLTRNTEAFFGQGTRLTVV.

This chain joins TRBV28 and TRBJ1-6; tentative D call: TRBD1 (6 bases). V was cut by 6 bases and J by 8 bases, with 14 bases left in between. CDR1 is MDHEN, CDR2 SYDVKM, per germline. This CDR3 is 14 amino acids long. The CDR3 nucleotides are TGTGCCAGCAGCCCGGGCGGGGGCTATTCACCCCTCCACTTT. This translates into CASSPGGGYSPLHF.

The gene calls are TRBV9 and TRBJ1-1, with unresolved D. The V end lost 3 bases, the J end lost 3 bases, and 18 bases lay between the germline ends. This CDR3 spans 16 amino acids. Germline V gene sequence: CDR1 SGDLS, CDR2 YYNGEE. In DNA, the CDR3 is TGTGCCAGCAGCGCTACCACGGGGTATTTGGACACTGAAGCTTTCTTT. Translating gives CASSATTGYLDTEAFF.

The rearrangement joins TRBV5-1 to TRBJ2-1; 8 bases line up with TRBD1. With V trimmed by 6 bases and J by 8 bases, 7 bases remained unmatched. The CDR3 covers 13 residues. CDR1 is SGHRS, CDR2 YFSETQ, per germline. The CDR3: CASNENRGDEQFF. In DNA form, the CDR3 reads TGCGCCAGCAACGAAAACAGGGGGGATGAGCAGTTCTTC.

The rearrangement links TRBV19 to TRBJ1-2, with D tentatively TRBD1 (5 bases). This CDR3 is built from 15 residues. V lost 0 bases and J 7 bases, leaving 15 bases between the germline ends. In germline, CDR1 is LNHDA, CDR2 SQIVND (reference sequence). This CDR3 is CASSIDQGLTGGYTF. CDR3 bases: TGTGCCAGTAGTATAGATCAGGGACTTACGGGTGGCTACACCTTC.

The rearrangement joins TRBV5-1 to TRBJ1-4, with TRBD1 identical over 7 bases. This CDR3 is 14 amino acids long. J lost 7 bases, V lost 4 bases, and 7 bases had no gene match. CDR1 is SGHRS and CDR2 is YFSETQ in the germline V gene. The CDR3 bases are TGCGCCAGCAGCCAGGGGGGAGTTGGTGAAAAACTGTTTTTT. This codes for CASSQGGVGEKLFF.

The chain joins TRBV28 to TRBJ1-5, with 9 bases lining up with TRBD1. This CDR3 spans 14 amino acids. Trimming cost V 7 bases and J 2 bases; bases outside gene matches: 3. The germline CDR1 and CDR2 sequences are MDHEN and SYDVKM. Here the CDR3 reads CASKGDRGNQPQHF. The DNA of the CDR3 is TGTGCCAGCAAGGGGGACAGGGGCAATCAGCCCCAGCATTTT. The full variable domain, in which reference TRBV28 and TRBJ1-5 provide the parts outside the CDR3, is DVKVTQSSRYLVKRTGEKVFLECVQDMDHENMFWYRQDPGLGLRLIYFSYDVKMKEKGDIPEGYSVSREKKERFSLILESASTNQTSMYLCASKGDRGNQPQHFGDGTRLSIL.